Below, 14 T cell receptor beta chains from the same sample are listed, as sequenced in a study of CD8+CD57+ T cells in acquired aplastic anemia. CDR3 and TCR beta VDJ profiling relied on a genomic DNA template. TCRdb reanalysed the reads using MiXCR and keeps one entry per CDR3 protein. Altogether approximately 50,000 distinct CDR3 sequences are present, about two thirds being singletons, with the ten largest covering 34%. The material sequenced was sorted CD4+, CD8+, or CD8+CD57+ T cells (not recorded which) from PBMCs. These receptors all come from a human donor in good health, serving as a control.

The table lists this clonotype with many counts. This chain uses TRBV5-6 with TRBJ2-2, with 7 bases matching TRBD1. After removal of 5 bases from V and 1 base from J, the junction contained 2 bases not matched to a gene. The CDR3 has 14 residues. Germline V gene sequence: CDR1 SGHDT, CDR2 YYEEEE. CDR3 nucleotide sequence: TGTGCCAGCAGGGCAGGGGGGAACACCGGGGAGCTGTTTTTT. This gives the protein CASRAGGNTGELFF.

The genes are TRBV19 and TRBJ2-5, with D unclear. The length of the CDR3 is 13 residues. With 8 bases removed from V and 0 bases from J, the gap between germline ends came to 10 bases. CDR1 is LNHDA, CDR2 SQIVND, per germline (reference sequence). The CDR3 here is CASVGWDQETQYF. CDR3 in DNA: TGTGCCAGTGTGGGCTGGGACCAAGAGACCCAGTACTTC.

A single count supports this clonotype. The chain carries TRBV25-1 and TRBJ2-3; no reliable D call. Germline values: CDR1 MGHDK, CDR2 SYGVNS. CDR3 size: 18 residues. V shed 5 bases and J shed 0 bases, with 21 bases lying between them. CDR3 sequence (DNA): TGTGCCAGCAGTACCTTGGGCGGCTTCTCTACTAGCACAGATACGCAGTATTTT. Translating gives CASSTLGGFSTSTDTQYF.

V is TRBV2 and J is TRBJ1-3; D unclear. This CDR3 is built from 14 residues. Per germline, CDR1 SNHLY and CDR2 FYNNEI. With 8 bases removed from V and 0 bases from J, the gap between germline ends came to 11 bases. This CDR3 is CASRSTDSGNTIYF. Here the CDR3 DNA reads TGTGCCAGCCGATCCACGGACTCTGGAAACACCATATATTTT.

The chain carries TRBV7-2 and TRBJ1-6; D remains unclear. With 5 bases removed from V and 8 bases from J, the gap between germline ends came to 13 bases. The germline V gene encodes CDR1 SGHTA and CDR2 FQGNSA. This CDR3 comprises 14 residues. The CDR3 protein is CASSPRLRDSPLHF. The CDR3 coding sequence is TGTGCCAGCAGCCCCCGGCTGAGGGATTCACCCCTCCACTTT.

CDR3 coding DNA: TGCAGCGTTGATGAGGGAGGACAGGGGACGACAGATACGCAGTATTTT. Translation gives CSVDEGGQGTTDTQYF. This chain connects TRBV29-1 to TRBJ2-3; 9 bases map to TRBD1. V lost 3 bases to trimming and J lost 3 bases; unmatched junction nucleotides: 10. The CDR3 covers 16 residues. CDR1 and CDR2 from the germline V gene are SQVTM and ANQGSEA.

This clonotype was found many times. The chain combines TRBV29-1 with TRBJ2-6, with 7 bases that match TRBD1. Germline V gene data show CDR1 as SQVTM and CDR2 as ANQGSEA. V lost 6 bases and J lost 0; bases outside the gene matches: 20. CDR3 length: 20 amino acids. The CDR3 sequence: CSVTGQDITTSSSGANVLTF. The CDR3 region has the DNA TGCAGCGTGACAGGGCAGGATATAACGACTTCGAGCTCTGGGGCCAACGTCCTGACTTTC.

The V call is TRBV10-3, the J call TRBJ2-7; 12 bases are a match to TRBD1. The J call is uncertain, as TRBJ2-1 better fits the DNA end. CDR3 size: 13 residues. From germline, CDR1 is ENHRY and CDR2 SYGVKD. The CDR3 DNA follows: TGTGCCATCCGGGACAGGGGGCTAGATGAGCAGTTCTTC. Amino acid sequence: CAIRDRGLDEQFF.

The chain combines TRBV15 with TRBJ2-5; tentative D call: TRBD1 (7 bases). Germline V gene sequence: CDR1 LNHNV, CDR2 YYDKDF (reference sequence). This CDR3 is 14 amino acids long. The V end was cut by 3 bases, the J end by 3 bases, with 11 bases between. The CDR3 loop is CATSSGGTEETQYF. As DNA, the CDR3 is TGTGCCACCAGCAGTGGGGGGACAGAAGAGACCCAGTACTTC.

Of note for this clonotype: The junction departs from the called germline gene at one end, perhaps through a read error. V usage is TRBV15 and J usage is TRBJ2-3; the D gene is possibly TRBD1 (6 bases). The CDR3 extends over 16 amino acids. Germline-derived CDR1 and CDR2 are LNHNV and YYDKDF (reference sequence). The CDR3 DNA follows: TGTGCCACCAGCCGAGAGGGGCAGGGGAGCACAGATACGCAGTATTTT. Translating gives CATSREGQGSTDTQYF. The whole variable domain, remainder taken from reference TRBV15 and TRBJ2-3, is DAMVIQNPRYQVTQFGKPVTLSCSQTLNHNVMYWYQQKSSQAPKLLFHYYDKDFNNEADTPDNFQSRRPNTSFCFLDIRSPGLGDTAMYLCATSREGQGSTDTQYFGPGTRLTVL.

This clonotype occurred once. The chain links TRBV24-1 to TRBJ2-3, with D unclear. Per the germline V gene, CDR1 is KGHDR and CDR2 is SFDVKD. This CDR3 has 16 residues. V lost 4 bases to trimming and J lost 0 bases, with 13 bases between them. CDR3 nucleotide sequence: TGTGCCACCAGTGACTCCCGGGCGTATAGCACAGATACGCAGTATTTT. This gives the protein CATSDSRAYSTDTQYF.

This chain links TRBV7-8 with TRBJ2-2; D might be TRBD1 (6 bases). Germline V gene data show CDR1 as SGHVS and CDR2 as FQNEAQ. Trimming cost V 8 bases and J 5 bases, with 12 bases left between them. The CDR3 length is 13 residues. The DNA of the CDR3 is TGTGCCAGCGGGGGCGCAGTAACCGGGGAGCTGTTTTTT. The encoded protein is CASGGAVTGELFF.

This chain connects TRBV20-1 to TRBJ2-1; 9 positions agree with TRBD2. The CDR3 runs to 15 residues. After removal of 4 bases from V and 5 bases from J, the junction contained 9 bases not matched to a gene. Germline values: CDR1 DFQATT, CDR2 SNEGSKA (reference sequence). The CDR3 DNA reads as TGCAGTGCTAAGGGGTCTAGCGGGACTAACAATGAGCAGTTCTTC. Translation: CSAKGSSGTNNEQFF.

The chain recombines TRBV2 with TRBJ2-7; 8 bases line up with TRBD2. The CDR3 totals 15 residues. V trimming: 6 bases; J trimming: 2 bases; junction bases outside the gene matches: 9. CDR1 SNHLY and CDR2 FYNNEI come from the germline V gene. The CDR3: CASRDPGTRAYEQYF. As DNA, the CDR3 is TGTGCCAGCAGAGACCCAGGGACTAGGGCCTACGAGCAGTACTTC.